This TCR beta chain was profiled in a study of beta chain features in type 1 diabetes. The CDR3 consists of 13 residues. V shed 4 bases and J shed 8 bases, with 14 bases lying between them. Germline V CDR1 and CDR2: SGHDN, FVKESK. This clone was seen repeatedly, ten times or more. Its antigen is undetermined. The study reverse transcribed the entire isolated RNA, so it sequenced expressed TCRB transcripts. Sequencing was performed with immunoSEQ multiplex PCR; in TCRdb, only in-frame clones are kept and a portion is missing. The table records 130,000 to 150,000 clones, roughly 7.2% of them present only once. A CD45RO/CCR7/CD25/CD127/CD95/CD27 panel sorted naive, central memory, regulatory and stem cell-like memory CD4+ cells. Study-level findings and limits: Among type 1 diabetes patients, VDJ junctions had fewer insertions and more deletions.

The V gene is TRBV14, the J gene TRBJ1-1; D ambiguous. This TCR was sampled from a woman aged 25 to 39 in good health. Material for sequencing was central memory CD4+ T cells from blood. The CDR3 DNA reads as TGTGCCAGCAGCCCGTTGGCGACATTCGAAGCTTTCTTT. Protein: CASSPLATFEAFF.